The present T cell receptor beta chain was sequenced within a study of T cells expressing NK-cell markers (TCRdb year 2020). Regarding the study in general: In sorted CD3+CD56+NKG2C+, CD3+CD56+NKG2C- and CD3+CD56-NKG2C+ T-cell subsets from eight donors, TCR beta-chain repertoires were profiled. The eight sequenced donors were randomly selected healthy volunteers, three men and five women. Seven of the eight sequenced donors were HCMV-seropositive and one was HCMV-seronegative. Illumina HiSeq 2000/2500, MiSeq or NextSeq was used to sequence libraries as 2 x 150 bp reads. Paper-wide results and their limitations: Those dominant clonotypes were again the most abundant among CD3+CD56-NKG2C+ cells in a handful of donors, at about 28.3-60.1%. Whether the expanded NKG2C-expressing T cell clones were specific for HCMV antigens remained unclear. For about 6 donors, the dominant CD3+CD56+NKG2C+ clonotypes were among the top 10 CD8+ clonotypes and accounted for roughly 1.0-8% of CD8+ T cells.

Notes on this clonotype: Its target antigen remains unknown.

The listed sequencing device is Illumina HiSeq 2000. The TCR beta cDNA libraries were made using 5'RACE template switching, a step that added both a universal primer site and unique molecular identifiers. cDNA synthesis was primed from the TCR beta constant segment and was followed by two successive PCR amplification steps. Processing in the source paper ran as follows. MIGEC handled demultiplexing of the reads and grouping by UMI, while MiTCR was used to assemble and quantify clonotypes. To exclude erroneous sequences, only TCR cDNA sequences supported by at least two reads were retained. The tcR package was used for downstream repertoire analysis, and clonotypes were matched across fractions by CDR3 nucleotide sequence plus V segment. VDJmatch was used to annotate antigen specificity against VDJdb, with one amino acid substitution allowed in CDR3. Based on TCRdb reprocessing of the reads, there is one entry per CDR3 protein sequence, and DNA is missing. Clone size and V and J calls follow TCRdb, not the original study. This sample's listing comprises about 450,000 distinct CDR3 sequences. Of the sample, less than 7.5% falls within the top ten clones.

Via the germline V gene, CDR1 is MDHEN and CDR2 SYDVKM. Measured from the cysteine to the phenylalanine, the CDR3 is 15 residues long. DNA is not on record. To determine HCMV serostatus, a commercial ELISA kit was used to detect HCMV-specific IgG in serum. Ficoll density gradient centrifugation was used to isolate peripheral blood mononuclear cells from blood. Here the chain combines TRBV28 and TRBJ2-3. The sequencing sample was made of blood T cells: a sorted CD56 or NKG2C T cell subset, CD4+ or CD8+ T cells, or bulk PBMC T cells (not recorded which). This sequence originates from a woman between 18 and 69 years old in good health. CDR3 reads: CASTSKPQHTDTQYF.